Following are 2 T cell receptor beta chains from one sample sequenced in a study of blood T cell repertoires in COVID-19. Sequencing used immunoSEQ multiplex PCR; TCRdb keeps in-frame clones, though not all of them. The sample includes 200,000 to 250,000 clones, about nine tenths of them seen just once. Source material: peripheral blood. Receptor source: a man between 25 and 39 years old with COVID-19, enrolled during active disease.

The CDR3, as DNA: TGTGCCAGCAGACCTGACAGGGGGCAGCCCCAGCATTTT. The encoded protein is CASRPDRGQPQHF. This chain connects TRBV6-5 to TRBJ1-5, with TRBD1 matching 9 bases. With V trimmed by 6 bases and J by 7 bases, 4 bases remained unmatched. Germline V lookup: CDR1 MNHEY, CDR2 SVGAGI. CDR3 length: 13 amino acids.

V gene TRBV27 combines with J gene TRBJ1-2; D is possibly TRBD1 (6 bases). The V gene's germline CDR1 is MNHEY and CDR2 SMNVEV (reference sequence). The CDR3 extends over 13 amino acids. Trimming pared 5 bases from V and 6 bases from J, leaving 13 bases between. The CDR3 sequence is CASSEMDSHGYTF. The CDR3 nucleotides read TGTGCCAGCAGTGAAATGGACAGTCATGGCTACACCTTC.